This T cell receptor (beta chain) was recorded in a study of OX40 agonist ivuxolimab in advanced cancers. Study results and caveats: In the expanded peripheral T cells, antigen specificity was never determined.

A note on this clone: Its target is unknown.

Profiling relied on immunoSEQ multiplex PCR, and the TCRdb table lists in-frame clones only, not all of them. The data hold tens of thousands of clones, with around 90% observed a single time. The V gene's germline CDR1 is MDHEN and CDR2 SYDVKM. CDR3 size: 16 residues. Trimming cost V 7 bases and J 0 bases, with 19 bases left between them. This sequence joins TRBV28 and TRBJ2-7, with D possibly matching TRBD2 (6 bases). This TCR derives from an adult with an advanced solid tumor such as melanoma, head and neck, liver or kidney cancer. Sequencing used CD4+ or CD8+ T cells sorted from blood, obtained in a trial of the OX40 agonist ivuxolimab. The CDR3: CASTPYSGTSSYEQYF. The CDR3 region has the DNA TGTGCCAGCACCCCATATAGCGGAACGAGCTCCTACGAGCAGTACTTC. Using reference TRBV28 and TRBJ2-7 for the parts outside the CDR3, the full variable domain is DVKVTQSSRYLVKRTGEKVFLECVQDMDHENMFWYRQDPGLGLRLIYFSYDVKMKEKGDIPEGYSVSREKKERFSLILESASTNQTSMYLCASTPYSGTSSYEQYFGPGTRLTVT.